These T cell receptor beta chains were read from a single sample in a study of radiotherapy plus CTLA-4 blockade in lung cancer. Here immunoSEQ multiplex PCR was the method, and the copy in TCRdb shows in-frame clones only, minus some. Of tens of thousands of clones in the sample, 72% were seen once. The sample in question was peripheral blood, obtained from a patient treated with radiotherapy plus ipilimumab. These receptors were taken from a human donor with non-small cell lung cancer who had stable disease on radiotherapy plus ipilimumab. Each CDR3 is given with its conserved first and last residue. The order of the fields is J gene, V gene, CDR3 protein.

j_call: TRBJ1-2; v_call: TRBV9; cdr3_aa: CASGPWRGHYGYTF
j_call: TRBJ1-2; v_call: TRBV6-5; cdr3_aa: CASKTGGDSYGYTF
j_call: TRBJ1-2; v_call: TRBV19; cdr3_aa: CASNPDRAQGYTF
j_call: TRBJ2-3; v_call: TRBV5-6; cdr3_aa: CASSVPGTGGGTDTQYF
j_call: TRBJ2-3; v_call: TRBV9; cdr3_aa: CASSTPYTGTDTQYF
j_call: TRBJ1-2; v_call: TRBV7-9; cdr3_aa: CASSLEQPGGYGYTF
j_call: TRBJ2-5; v_call: TRBV4-2; cdr3_aa: CASSQGVGGFRETQYF
j_call: TRBJ2-6; v_call: TRBV5-1; cdr3_aa: CASSLEGTGANVLTF
j_call: TRBJ2-1; v_call: TRBV5-1; cdr3_aa: CASSPGEVGKWYNEQFF
j_call: TRBJ1-1; v_call: TRBV2; cdr3_aa: CASSGNRGNTEAFF